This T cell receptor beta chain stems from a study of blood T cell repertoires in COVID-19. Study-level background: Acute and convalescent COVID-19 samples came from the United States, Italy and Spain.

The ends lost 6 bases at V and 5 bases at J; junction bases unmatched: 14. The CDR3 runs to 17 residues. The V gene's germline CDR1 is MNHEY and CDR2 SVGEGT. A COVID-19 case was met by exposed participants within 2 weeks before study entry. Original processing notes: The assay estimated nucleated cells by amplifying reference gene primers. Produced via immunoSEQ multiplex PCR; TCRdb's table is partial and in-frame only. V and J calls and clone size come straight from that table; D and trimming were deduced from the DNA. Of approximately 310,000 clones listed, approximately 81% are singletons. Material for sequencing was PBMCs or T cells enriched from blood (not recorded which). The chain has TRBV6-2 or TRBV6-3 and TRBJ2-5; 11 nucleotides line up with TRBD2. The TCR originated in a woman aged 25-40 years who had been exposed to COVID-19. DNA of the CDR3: TGTGCCAGCAGCCTAAGAATGGGACTAGCGGCTGATGAGACCCAGTACTTC. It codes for CASSLRMGLAADETQYF.